What follows are 25 T cell receptor beta chains derived from one specimen sequenced in a study of metastatic and nonmetastatic thyroid tumors. TCRdb reanalyzed the PCR reads with MiXCR. The sample includes approximately 30,000 clones, approximately 31% seen only once; the top ten take more than 30%. Ahead of thyroid surgery, no patient had received treatment of any kind. The specimen was blood. The source is a female donor with papillary thyroid cancer or a benign thyroid nodule (not recorded which). Some clones in this sample may be carry-over from other donors' samples.

V usage is TRBV28 and J usage is TRBJ2-1; D might be TRBD2 (7 bases). Germline V gene data show CDR1 as MDHEN and CDR2 as SYDVKM. The V and J ends lost 4 bases and 8 bases respectively, with 21 bases between them. CDR3 length: 16 amino acids. The CDR3 DNA reads TGTGCCAGCAGTTCGGCGCGGGGGCCCACTCGGGATGAGCAGTTCTTC. Its protein product is CASSSARGPTRDEQFF.

As for this clone: Compared with germline, one end of the junction differs, possibly owing to a read error. The V call is TRBV24-1, the J call TRBJ1-2; 8 bases align to TRBD1. The length of the CDR3 is 12 residues. Germline CDR1 KGHDR, CDR2 SFDVKD. CDR3 sequence reads: CATSRTGNGYSF. DNA for the CDR3: TGTGCCACCAGTAGGACAGGGAATGGCTACTCCTTC.

The CDR3 DNA is TGCGCCAGCAGAGGGCCTAATTCACCCCTCCACTTT. Translating it yields CASRGPNSPLHF. The V and J genes are TRBV5-1 and TRBJ1-6; D uncertain. The CDR3 contains 12 residues. Trimming took 5 bases from V and 6 from J, leaving 6 bases between them. Germline V gives CDR1 SGHRS, CDR2 YFSETQ.

This clone was seen repeatedly, ten times or more. The rearrangement joins TRBV12-3 or TRBV12-4 to TRBJ2-6; D not certain. V was shortened by 2 bases and J by 0 bases, with 11 bases between the two germline ends. The CDR3 consists of 17 residues. CDR3 DNA: TGTGCCAGCAGTTTACACAGCACCCTCTCTGGGGCCAACGTCCTGACTTTC. The encoded protein is CASSLHSTLSGANVLTF.

A note on this clone: An end of the junction differs from the germline gene, which may be a read error. V and J are TRBV20-1 and TRBJ2-3, with TRBD2 as a possible D gene (6 bases). CDR1 and CDR2 from the germline V gene are DFQATT and SNEGSKA (reference sequence). The CDR3 loop spans 14 amino acids. This chain's CDR3 is CSSSPTGGPDTQYF. The DNA of the CDR3 is TGCAGTTCTAGTCCAACTGGAGGGCCGGATACGCAGTATTTT.

Worth noting for this clone: Germline is not matched at one junction end, which may reflect a read error. The chain employs TRBV30 and TRBJ2-7; either TRBD1 or TRBD2 may supply D (6 bases each). This CDR3 is built from 15 residues. From germline, CDR1 is GTSNPN and CDR2 SVGIG (reference sequence). The CDR3 is CARSVPREGGYEQYF. For the CDR3, the DNA is TGTGCCCGGAGTGTACCGCGGGAAGGGGGGTACGAGCAGTACTTC.

The chain couples TRBV11-3 to TRBJ2-1, with D maybe TRBD2 (5 bases). CDR3 length: 13 residues. Germline loops: CDR1 SGHNT, CDR2 YENEEA. V lost 3 bases, J lost 5 bases, and 8 bases lay in between. The CDR3 DNA follows: TGTGCCAGCAGCTTTTCCGGGAACAATGAGCAGTTCTTC. Protein product: CASSFSGNNEQFF. Together with reference TRBV11-3 and TRBJ2-1, the CDR3 gives the full variable domain: EAGVVQSPRYKIIEKKQPVAFWCNPISGHNTLYWYLQNLGQGPELLIRYENEEAVDDSQLPKDRFSAERLKGVDSTLKIQPAELGDSAVYLCASSFSGNNEQFFGPGTRLTVL.

Many counts were recorded for this clone. The chain recombines TRBV12-3 or TRBV12-4 with TRBJ1-1; tentatively, D is TRBD1 (5 bases). The CDR3 sequence is 13 residues long. The V gene lost 3 bases and the J gene lost 4 bases, with 9 bases spanning the gap. This CDR3 is CASSLEGLTEAFF. For the CDR3, the DNA is TGTGCCAGCAGTTTGGAGGGGCTCACTGAAGCTTTCTTT.

As for this clone: A read error is likely, as this CDR3 ends without the conserved phenylalanine or tryptophan. This sequence joins TRBV6-4 and TRBJ2-1; D not certain. The V end was cut by 3 bases, the J end by 10 bases, with 13 bases between. This CDR3 is 13 amino acids long. Germline values: CDR1 MRHNA, CDR2 SNTAGT. CDR3 DNA sequence: TGTGCCAGCAGTGAAACTCGCGAGGTGGAGCAGTTCGTC. Translation gives CASSETREVEQFV.

This clone was counted many times. The genes are TRBV19 and TRBJ1-6; D uncertain. The CDR3 runs to 15 residues. The germline V and J ends were trimmed by 3 bases and 2 bases, with 8 bases remaining between them. Germline CDR1 and CDR2: LNHDA and SQIVND (reference sequence). CDR3 DNA: TGTGCCAGTAGTATGGAAGAACCCTATAATTCACCCCTCCACTTT. It yields the protein CASSMEEPYNSPLHF.

This clone turned up a few times. The gene calls are TRBV6-1 and TRBJ2-7; TRBD1 matches at 8 bases. V shed 3 bases and J 3 bases; nucleotides not matched to a gene: 4. The CDR3 is made up of 14 amino acids. The germline CDR1 and CDR2 sequences are MNHNS and SASEGT. CDR3 sequence: CASSDPGTGYEQYF. The CDR3 coding sequence is TGTGCCAGCAGTGACCCCGGGACAGGCTACGAGCAGTACTTC.

Ten or more counts support this clone. V gene TRBV7-6 combines with J gene TRBJ2-2, with TRBD2 matching over 12 bases. CDR1 and CDR2 (germline): SGHVS, FNYEAQ. CDR3 length: 16 amino acids. V shed 6 bases and J 7 bases; nucleotides not matched to a gene: 9. In nucleotides, the CDR3 is TGTGCCAGCAGTGCTACTAGCGGGAGGATCGGCGGGGAGCTGTTTTTT. Protein product: CASSATSGRIGGELFF.

This clone showed up many times. J is TRBJ1-2 and V is TRBV28; D remains unclear. The CDR3 is made up of 12 amino acids. Germline loops: CDR1 MDHEN, CDR2 SYDVKM. CDR3 in amino acids: CACQTPSGGYTF. The CDR3 DNA follows: TGTGCGTGTCAAACGCCCTCGGGAGGCTACACCTTC.

In its sample, this clone was seen a few times. This sample includes further DNA sequences coding for the same CDR3. The chain recombines TRBV2 with TRBJ1-1; D gene ambiguous. This CDR3 region has 16 residues. Trimming left V 6 bases short and J 11 bases short, with 28 bases between. Germline V gene sequence: CDR1 SNHLY, CDR2 FYNNEI. The CDR3, as DNA: TGTGCCAGCAGCGAACCCCCAGCGGTCAACATTCTTGAGGCTTTCTTT. It yields the protein CASSEPPAVNILEAFF.

In this sample, this clone turned up once. The rearrangement joins TRBV7-2 to TRBJ1-3; D uncertain. The length of the CDR3 is 15 residues. CDR1 is SGHTA and CDR2 is FQGNSA in the germline V gene. With 0 bases removed from V and 0 bases from J, the gap between germline ends came to 6 bases. The CDR3 DNA sequence: TGTGCCAGCAGCTTAGCCTACCCCTCTGGAAACACCATATATTTT. It codes for CASSLAYPSGNTIYF.

This clone was seen many times. CDR3 protein: CASSLSGLGDTQYF. In nucleotides, the CDR3 is TGTGCCAGCAGCTTATCTGGTCTCGGAGATACGCAGTATTTT. This chain joins TRBV11-3 and TRBJ2-3; unclear D gene. Trimming removed 2 bases at V and 5 bases at J, with 11 bases between. This CDR3 has 14 amino acids. CDR1 and CDR2 (germline): SGHNT, YENEEA.

Only a few counts were recorded for this clone. The V gene is TRBV6-1, the J gene TRBJ2-2; 11 positions agree with TRBD2. The J segment lost 4 bases and the V segment lost 6 bases, leaving 4 bases of the junction unmatched. The CDR3 is made up of 15 amino acids. CDR1 and CDR2 (germline): MNHNS, SASEGT. CDR3 bases: TGTGCCAGCAGACCTACTAGCGGGAGCACCGGGGAGCTGTTTTTT. Translated, it gives CASRPTSGSTGELFF.

By share, this clone counts as medium-sized. This sequence joins TRBV18 and TRBJ1-1; TRBD1 matches 7 bases. CDR1 KGHSH and CDR2 LQKENI come from the germline V gene. The CDR3 spans 14 residues. Unmatched junction bases numbered 5, after V lost 3 bases and J lost 4 bases. The CDR3 is CASSPTGQRTEAFF. The CDR3, as DNA: TGTGCCAGCTCACCGACAGGGCAGCGCACTGAAGCTTTCTTT. The variable domain in full, completed from reference TRBV18 and TRBJ1-1, reads NAGVMQNPRHLVRRRGQEARLRCSPMKGHSHVYWYRQLPEEGLKFMVYLQKENIIDESGMPKERFSAEFPKEGPSILRIQQVVRGDSAAYFCASSPTGQRTEAFFGQGTRLTVV.

The chain couples TRBV27 to TRBJ1-2; the D is unclear. Germline V gives CDR1 MNHEY, CDR2 SMNVEV (reference sequence). CDR3 length: 15 amino acids. Trimming took 6 bases from V and 8 from J, leaving 22 bases between them. CDR3 sequence: CASSLVQDGPYGYTF. CDR3 bases: TGTGCCAGCAGCTTAGTCCAGGACGGGCCTTACGGCTACACCTTC.

The gene calls are TRBV20-1 and TRBJ1-1; the D gene is possibly TRBD1 (6 bases). Trimming took off 0 bases at V and 11 bases at J, with 19 bases between the two ends. This CDR3 has 14 residues. CDR1 is DFQATT, CDR2 SNEGSKA, per germline (reference sequence). CDR3 nucleotides: TGCAGTGCTAGAGACCAGGGGCCCCTCCCTGGGGCTTTCTTT. This sequence encodes CSARDQGPLPGAFF.

There are many counts of this clone. A much larger clone is a single base away; this may be a read error. The CDR3 here is CASSTWGGRVGGGTDTQYF. Here the CDR3 DNA reads TGTGCCAGCAGCACCTGGGGCGGTAGAGTGGGAGGAGGCACAGATACGCAGTATTTT. This chain joins TRBV13 and TRBJ2-3; tentatively, D is TRBD2 (6 bases). Looked up from germline, CDR1 is PRHDT and CDR2 is FYEKMQ (reference sequence). V was trimmed by 5 bases and J by 1 base, leaving 25 bases between them. There are 19 residues in the CDR3.

This clone was observed a few times. The V gene is TRBV6-1, the J gene TRBJ2-1; 8 bases map to TRBD1. The CDR3 runs 14 residues. Trimming at V came to 4 bases and at J to 8 bases, leaving 7 bases not matched to a gene. The germline V gene has CDR1 MNHNS and CDR2 SASEGT. CDR3 bases: TGTGCCAGCAGTGCCGGACAGGGAGCCGATGAGCAGTTCTTC. Protein: CASSAGQGADEQFF.

This clone was found many times. CDR3 in DNA: TGTGCCAGCAGCCAAGGGCCCGGAGCTTACGAGCAGTACTTC. Amino acid sequence: CASSQGPGAYEQYF. V usage is TRBV14 and J usage is TRBJ2-7; D ambiguous. Trimming cost V 1 base and J 4 bases, with 11 bases left between them. Per the germline V gene, CDR1 is SGHDN and CDR2 is FVKESK. This CDR3 comprises 14 residues.

This clone was counted many times. V gene TRBV28 combines with J gene TRBJ2-2; no clear D. The CDR3 is 13 residues long. Looked up from germline, CDR1 is MDHEN and CDR2 is SYDVKM. Trimming stripped 3 bases from V and 6 bases from J, with 8 bases between. This CDR3 reads CASSFFFPGELFF. DNA for the CDR3: TGTGCCAGCAGTTTTTTCTTTCCCGGGGAGCTGTTTTTT.

The rearrangement joins TRBV11-1 to TRBJ2-7; D perhaps matches TRBD2 (6 bases). This CDR3 spans 14 amino acids. Germline CDR1 is SGHAT and CDR2 is FQDESV (reference sequence). Trimming left V 5 bases short and J 1 base short, with 12 bases between. CDR3 in DNA: TGTGCCAGCAGCAAGGGGACTTTTTCCTACGAGCAGTACTTC. Amino acids: CASSKGTFSYEQYF.